These 29 T cell receptor beta chains came from one sample sequenced in a study of identical twins. Using its own MiXCR run on the 5' RACE reads, TCRdb lists one record per CDR3 protein. Of about 290,000 distinct CDR3 sequences detected, 7.5% to 9.5% appear once; the ten largest clones hold about 7.1%. These data are also associated with another study on yellow fever vaccine responses in identical twins.

Material: CD8+ T cells sorted from blood. These receptors all stem from a woman aged 18-30 years in good health.

This clonotype was counted ten times or more. The CDR3 DNA sequence: TGCGCCAGCAGCCAAGGCCCAGCGGGGGGCCCTTTACTTGAGCAGTTCTTC. Protein sequence: CASSQGPAGGPLLEQFF. The chain has TRBV4-1 and TRBJ2-1; the match to TRBD2 covers 9 bases. Trimming took 1 base from V and 9 from J; bases not matched to a gene: 13. This CDR3 is 17 amino acids long. Germline CDR1 MGHRA, CDR2 YSYEKL.

This clonotype has only a few counts. The V gene is TRBV28, the J gene TRBJ2-7; 7 bases align to TRBD1. Germline CDR1 reads MDHEN; CDR2 reads SYDVKM. The CDR3 has 15 residues. The J segment lost 3 bases and the V segment lost 8 bases, leaving 13 bases of the junction unmatched. The CDR3 sequence is CASVIGWGTDYEQYF. Written as DNA, the CDR3 is TGTGCCAGCGTTATAGGGTGGGGGACAGACTACGAGCAGTACTTC.

The chain uses TRBV28 and TRBJ2-3; 8 bases fit TRBD1. Germline loops: CDR1 MDHEN, CDR2 SYDVKM. CDR3 size: 14 residues. V was clipped by 6 bases and J by 2 bases; unmatched bases: 4. CDR3 in amino acids: CASRAGGNTDTQYF. In nucleotides, the CDR3 is TGTGCCAGCAGAGCAGGGGGCAACACAGATACGCAGTATTTT.

This clonotype has just a few counts. V is TRBV3-1 and J is TRBJ2-3; D could derive from TRBD1 or TRBD2 (5 bases each). The germline V gene encodes CDR1 LGHDT and CDR2 YNNKEL (reference sequence). The V gene lost 4 bases and the J gene lost 2 bases, with 16 bases spanning the gap. The length of the CDR3 is 16 residues. The CDR3 sequence: CASSRTRGTDTDTQYF. CDR3 in DNA: TGTGCCAGCAGCCGCACTAGAGGGACGGACACAGATACGCAGTATTTT.

The chain carries TRBV18 and TRBJ2-1, with a weak D call TRBD2 (5 bases). From germline, CDR1 is KGHSH and CDR2 LQKENI. This CDR3 spans 13 amino acids. V dropped 2 bases and J dropped 4 bases, with 6 bases sitting between them. The CDR3 DNA follows: TGTGCCAGCTCACCATGGGAGTACAATGAGCAGTTCTTC. Translation gives CASSPWEYNEQFF. The entire variable domain, with the rest obtained from reference TRBV18 and TRBJ2-1, is as follows: NAGVMQNPRHLVRRRGQEARLRCSPMKGHSHVYWYRQLPEEGLKFMVYLQKENIIDESGMPKERFSAEFPKEGPSILRIQQVVRGDSAAYFCASSPWEYNEQFFGPGTRLTVL.

V and J are TRBV7-2 and TRBJ2-2; the match to TRBD1 covers 7 bases. CDR3 length equals 13 residues. With 5 bases clipped from V and 6 bases from J, the junction kept 3 bases outside the gene matches. Germline CDR1 and CDR2: SGHTA and FQGNSA. The CDR3 region has the DNA TGTGCCAGCAGCCATCAGGGGGCCGGGGAGCTGTTTTTT. Translated, it gives CASSHQGAGELFF.

This clonotype was found a few times. The genes are TRBV12-3 or TRBV12-4 and TRBJ1-1, with D maybe TRBD1 (5 bases). Trimming shortened V by 6 bases and J by 7 bases, and 15 bases separated the two germline ends. This CDR3 has 13 amino acids. CDR3 sequence: CASREGAQGEAFF. Here the CDR3 DNA reads TGTGCCAGCAGGGAGGGAGCTCAGGGTGAAGCTTTCTTT.

Ten or more counts support this clonotype. The rearrangement uses TRBV29-1 and TRBJ2-2; 12 positions agree with TRBD2. V lost 3 bases, J lost 0 bases, and 2 bases stayed unmatched. The length of the CDR3 is 16 residues. The germline V gene encodes CDR1 SQVTM and CDR2 ANQGSEA. The CDR3 loop reads CSVERTSGTNTGELFF. The CDR3 bases are TGCAGCGTTGAGAGGACTAGCGGGACGAACACCGGGGAGCTGTTTTTT.

This clonotype was found many times. The chain links TRBV10-1 to TRBJ2-7; D is unclear. The CDR3 contains 12 residues. CDR1 is WNHNN and CDR2 is SYGVQD in the germline V gene (reference sequence). The V end was cut by 0 bases, the J end by 2 bases, with 2 bases between. DNA of the CDR3: TGCGCCAGCAGTGAGTCGACCTACGAGCAGTACTTC. The encoded protein is CASSESTYEQYF.

This clonotype was recorded many times. J is TRBJ2-7 and V is TRBV29-1; D may match TRBD1 or TRBD2 (5 bases each). Germline V lookup: CDR1 SQVTM, CDR2 ANQGSEA. CDR3 length equals 14 residues. V shed 4 bases and J shed 2 bases, with 15 bases lying between them. The CDR3 DNA follows: TGCAGCGTTGTAGCCGGGACGGGTACCTACGAGCAGTACTTC. It is translated as CSVVAGTGTYEQYF.

This clonotype was seen at least ten times. This chain joins TRBV27 and TRBJ2-1; D may be TRBD2 (6 bases). Germline CDR1 reads MNHEY; CDR2 reads SMNVEV (reference sequence). Trimming stripped 5 bases from V and 9 bases from J, with 11 bases between. This CDR3 has 12 residues. Here the CDR3 DNA reads TGTGCCAGCAGTCCTCGACTAGGTGAGCAGTTCTTC. This sequence encodes CASSPRLGEQFF.

This clonotype was observed a few times. V is TRBV7-9 and J is TRBJ2-7, with 8 bases aligning to TRBD2. The ends lost 3 bases at V and 0 bases at J; junction bases unmatched: 7. Germline lookup yields CDR1 SEHNR and CDR2 FQNEAQ (reference sequence). The CDR3 runs 16 residues. CDR3 in amino acids: CASSFDSGAISYEQYF. CDR3 sequence (DNA): TGTGCCAGCAGCTTCGATAGCGGGGCTATCTCCTACGAGCAGTACTTC.

The sample holds many counts of this clonotype. The rearrangement uses TRBV29-1 and TRBJ2-1; the D is unclear. Between the trimmed V and J ends, which lost 0 bases and 6 bases, there was a span of 18 bases. CDR3 length equals 16 residues. Germline assignment: CDR1 SQVTM and CDR2 ANQGSEA. Here the CDR3 DNA reads TGCAGCGTTGAAGATCGGTGGGGATCCGCGTCCAATGAGCAGTTCTTC. It yields the protein CSVEDRWGSASNEQFF.

This clonotype was seen many times. The CDR3 DNA follows: TGTGCCAGCAGTTTATCAGCCCCCACCTGGTACAATGAGCAGTTCTTC. As protein: CASSLSAPTWYNEQFF. This chain joins TRBV28 and TRBJ2-1; D not certain. The V end was cut by 1 base, the J end by 4 bases, with 14 bases between. CDR3 length: 16 amino acids. From germline, CDR1 is MDHEN and CDR2 SYDVKM.

In its sample, this clonotype was seen a few times. V and J are TRBV2 and TRBJ2-7, with TRBD2 matching 10 bases. Losses at the gene ends were 5 bases for V and 0 bases for J; bases not matched to a gene: 4. In germline, CDR1 is SNHLY, CDR2 FYNNEI. This CDR3 has 15 residues. The CDR3 bases are TGTGCCAGCAGTACTAGCGGGGTCTTCTCCTACGAGCAGTACTTC. Translation: CASSTSGVFSYEQYF.

The chain uses TRBV7-3 and TRBJ2-1; 9 bases fit TRBD1. Unmatched junction bases numbered 8, after V lost 3 bases and J lost 8 bases. Germline V gene data show CDR1 as SGHTA and CDR2 as FQGTGA. This CDR3 has 15 amino acids. The CDR3 here is CASSFGTGSMDEQFF. In DNA form, the CDR3 reads TGTGCCAGCAGCTTTGGGACAGGGTCGATGGATGAGCAGTTCTTC. Together with reference TRBV7-3 and TRBJ2-1, the CDR3 gives the full variable domain: GAGVSQTPSNKVTEKGKYVELRCDPISGHTALYWYRQSLGQGPEFLIYFQGTGAADDSGLPNDRFFAVRPEGSVSTLKIQRTERGDSAVYLCASSFGTGSMDEQFFGPGTRLTVL.

The chain employs TRBV11-2 and TRBJ2-2, with 8 bases fitting TRBD2. Per germline, CDR1 SGHAT and CDR2 FQNNGV. This CDR3 region has 17 residues. The junction had 9 bases not matched to a gene; V was cut back by 0 bases and J by 6 bases. CDR3 DNA sequence: TGTGCCAGCAGCTTAGAAACCCCGGGACTAGTGTCCGGGGAGCTGTTTTTT. Amino acids: CASSLETPGLVSGELFF.

This clonotype was picked up many times. The chain recombines TRBV4-3 with TRBJ2-1; D ambiguous. Trimming cost V 0 bases and J 8 bases, with 8 bases left between them. This CDR3 has 13 residues. Per germline, CDR1 LGHNA and CDR2 YSLEER. CDR3 nucleotide sequence: TGCGCCAGCAGCCAAGATATTCCCTATGAGCAGTTCTTC. Translating it yields CASSQDIPYEQFF.

This clonotype showed up many times. This rearrangement joins TRBV5-6 to TRBJ2-1, with D possibly matching TRBD2 (6 bases). Trimming shortened V by 0 bases and J by 1 base, and 11 bases separated the two germline ends. Germline CDR1 SGHDT, CDR2 YYEEEE. CDR3 size: 16 residues. CDR3 region: CASSLGAGGSYNEQFF. Written as DNA, the CDR3 is TGTGCCAGCAGCTTGGGAGCGGGTGGATCCTACAATGAGCAGTTCTTC.

This clonotype was observed at least ten times. The rearrangement links TRBV20-1 to TRBJ2-7; a possible D gene is TRBD1 (6 bases). This CDR3 is 14 amino acids long. Germline CDR1 DFQATT, CDR2 SNEGSKA (reference sequence). V was pared by 0 bases and J by 0 bases, with 9 bases between. The CDR3 spells CSAREPGASYEQYF. CDR3 coding DNA: TGCAGTGCTAGAGAACCAGGGGCCTCCTACGAGCAGTACTTC.

This clonotype has ten or more counts. The V call is TRBV12-3 or TRBV12-4, the J call TRBJ1-6; TRBD1 agrees at 10 bases. The trim removed 4 bases at V and 16 bases at J, leaving 10 bases unmatched. The length of the CDR3 is 14 residues. CDR3 DNA: TGTGCCAGCAGTTCCGGGACAGGGGCACCTCCGCTCCACTTT. This encodes CASSSGTGAPPLHF.

This clonotype occurred many times. J is TRBJ2-7 and V is TRBV5-1; 8 bases match TRBD1. CDR1 is SGHRS and CDR2 is YFSETQ in the germline V gene. The CDR3 consists of 15 residues. Unmatched junction bases numbered 5, after V lost 0 bases and J lost 3 bases. CDR3 DNA: TGCGCCAGCAGCTTGGCCGGACAGGGAAGCTACGAGCAGTACTTC. Residues: CASSLAGQGSYEQYF. Variable domain in full (rest from reference TRBV5-1 and TRBJ2-7): KAGVTQTPRYLIKTRGQQVTLSCSPISGHRSVSWYQQTPGQGLQFLFEYFSETQRNKGNFPGRFSGRQFSNSRSEMNVSTLELGDSALYLCASSLAGQGSYEQYFGPGTRLTVT.

The chain combines TRBV10-3 with TRBJ2-7; D possibly corresponds to TRBD2 (6 bases). Trimming removed 6 bases from V and 3 bases from J, with 12 bases in between. The CDR3 is 13 amino acids. Germline CDR1 is ENHRY and CDR2 is SYGVKD. CDR3 DNA sequence: TGTGCCATCAGCCCGGACTACCGCTACGAGCAGTACTTC. As protein: CAISPDYRYEQYF.

This clonotype was detected ten times or more. In DNA form, the CDR3 reads TGTGCCAGCAGCTTACCAGGGGACAACGAGCAGTACTTC. This codes for CASSLPGDNEQYF. The chain carries TRBV7-9 and TRBJ2-7; possibly TRBD1 for D (6 bases). The CDR3 consists of 13 residues. The V end was cut by 2 bases, the J end by 5 bases, with 10 bases between. The germline gives CDR1 SEHNR, CDR2 FQNEAQ (reference sequence).

The rearrangement links TRBV6-4 to TRBJ2-7; possibly TRBD2 for D (6 bases). The germline V gene has CDR1 MRHNA and CDR2 SNTAGT. The V end was cut by 7 bases, the J end by 0 bases, with 37 bases between. This CDR3 is 22 amino acids long. The CDR3 here is CASTQKGSSFSGVGEPSYEQYF. CDR3 nucleotide sequence: TGTGCCAGCACCCAGAAAGGATCCTCGTTTTCGGGGGTTGGGGAACCCTCCTACGAGCAGTACTTC.

Ten or more counts support this clonotype. The genes are TRBV27 and TRBJ2-4; D may be TRBD1 (6 bases). The CDR3 totals 16 residues. Trimming left V 3 bases short and J 2 bases short, with 14 bases between. Germline CDR1 and CDR2: MNHEY and SMNVEV (reference sequence). The CDR3 sequence: CASSFTGPVPKNIQYF. For the CDR3, the DNA is TGTGCCAGCAGTTTCACAGGGCCCGTCCCCAAAAACATTCAGTACTTC.

Many counts were recorded for this clonotype. This chain links TRBV5-6 with TRBJ2-5, with a weak D call TRBD2 (6 bases). CDR3 length equals 14 residues. V lost 2 bases to trimming and J lost 4 bases, with 12 bases between them. The germline gives CDR1 SGHDT, CDR2 YYEEEE. CDR3 nucleotide sequence: TGTGCCAGCAGCTTTAACATCGGGGGAGAGACCCAGTACTTC. This translates into CASSFNIGGETQYF.

V usage is TRBV6-5 and J usage is TRBJ2-2; 8 bases are shared with TRBD1. V dropped 0 bases and J dropped 3; count of bases not matched to a gene: 0. There are 15 residues in the CDR3. CDR1 MNHEY and CDR2 SVGAGI come from the germline V gene. The DNA of the CDR3 is TGTGCCAGCAGTTACTCGACAGGGGACACCGGGGAGCTGTTTTTT. Its translation is CASSYSTGDTGELFF.

This clonotype was recorded many times. V usage is TRBV5-1 and J usage is TRBJ2-1; D not certain. From germline, CDR1 is SGHRS and CDR2 YFSETQ. V lost 0 bases and J lost 3, with 4 bases in between. This CDR3 spans 13 amino acids. The chain's CDR3 is CASSLDYYNEQFF. The CDR3, as DNA: TGCGCCAGCAGCTTGGATTACTACAATGAGCAGTTCTTC.